The rows below give T cell receptor beta chains drawn from one sample of a study of tumor-infiltrating lymphocytes in localized non-small cell lung cancer. Libraries were prepared by immunoSEQ multiplex PCR; TCRdb keeps only in-frame clonotypes and omits some of them. This sample has about 22,000 clones, with more than 75% found just once. Sequencing was performed on lung tumor tissue. The receptors were gathered from a human donor with non-small cell lung cancer. CDR3s include the opening cysteine and the closing phenylalanine or tryptophan. A D gene is named only where the DNA matches it firmly. Clone size, where shown, is once, few, many, or a class for clones that have expanded.

>TRBV27|TRBJ2-1|.|TRBD1
CASSRGQGKYNEQFF
TGTGCCAGCAGCCGAGGACAGGGGAAGTACAATGAGCAGTTCTTC
>TRBV28|TRBJ2-2|.|.
CASSYSGLDTGELFF
TGTGCCAGCAGTTATTCAGGGTTGGACACCGGGGAGCTGTTTTTT
>TRBV5-1|TRBJ2-5|.|.
CASGQIQETQYF
TGCGCCAGCGGACAGATCCAAGAGACCCAGTACTTC
>TRBV11-3|TRBJ2-3|.|.
CASSFLLEDTQYF
TGTGCCAGCAGCTTTCTTCTGGAAGATACGCAGTATTTT
>TRBV6-1|TRBJ2-2|.|TRBD2
CASSGQGLAGVRGELFF
TGTGCCAGCAGTGGCCAGGGACTAGCGGGAGTTAGAGGGGAGCTGTTTTTT
>TRBV6-6|TRBJ2-7|.|.
CASSYRGEQYF
TGTGCCAGCAGTTACCGAGGAGAGCAGTACTTC
>TRBV5-4|TRBJ1-2|few|.
CASSFSASLSGYTF
TGTGCCAGCAGCTTTTCGGCCAGCCTCTCCGGCTACACCTTC
>TRBV27|TRBJ2-6|.|.
CASSPSSGANVLTF
TGTGCCAGCAGTCCGTCTTCTGGGGCCAACGTCCTGACTTTC
>TRBV6-5|TRBJ2-1|.|.
CASREVTEQFF
TGTGCCAGCAGAGAGGTGACAGAGCAGTTCTTC
>TRBV9|TRBJ2-7|.|.
CASSVGSHEQYF
TGTGCCAGCAGCGTAGGGTCCCACGAGCAGTACTTC
>TRBV6-5|TRBJ1-2|few|TRBD1
CASSQGQVLNYGYTF
TGTGCCAGCAGCCAGGGACAGGTCCTGAACTATGGCTACACCTTC
>TRBV5-4|TRBJ1-5|.|.
CASSLAGMNNQPQHF
TGTGCCAGCAGCTTGGCAGGGATGAACAATCAGCCCCAGCATTTT
>TRBV7-4|TRBJ1-6|.|TRBD1
CASSSGQGSSYNSPLHF
TGTGCCAGCAGCTCTGGACAGGGGAGCTCCTATAATTCACCCCTCCACTTT
>TRBV2|TRBJ2-4|few|.
CASSVELAKNIQYF
TGTGCCAGCAGTGTAGAGCTAGCCAAAAACATTCAGTACTTC
>TRBV5-1|TRBJ2-7|.|TRBD2
CASSSTSLAASYEQYF
TGCGCCAGCAGCTCGACCTCACTAGCGGCCTCCTACGAGCAGTACTTC
>TRBV5-4|TRBJ2-5|.|.
CASSLDGGRNQETQYF
TGTGCCAGCAGCTTGGACGGCGGTAGGAACCAAGAGACCCAGTACTTC
>TRBV4-3|TRBJ2-1|.|.
CASSQEREREQFF
TGCGCCAGCAGCCAAGAGAGAGAAAGGGAGCAGTTCTTC
>TRBV7-2|TRBJ2-3|.|.
CASSLSGPMDTQYF
TGTGCCAGCAGCTTATCTGGACCTATGGATACGCAGTATTTT
>TRBV30|TRBJ1-1|.|.
CAWSVGTEAFF
TGTGCCTGGAGTGTTGGCACTGAAGCTTTCTTT
>TRBV18|TRBJ2-1|once|TRBD1
CASSPPATGILGEQFF
TGTGCCAGCTCACCACCCGCGACAGGGATTTTGGGAGAGCAGTTCTTC
>TRBV11-2|TRBJ2-2|.|TRBD2
CASSQGAGGLTGELFF
TGTGCCAGCAGCCAGGGAGCGGGAGGGCTTACCGGGGAGCTGTTTTTT
>TRBV5-4|TRBJ2-1|.|TRBD2
CASSLGLVVGWRNEQFF
TGTGCCAGCAGTTTGGGACTAGTAGTAGGGTGGAGGAATGAGCAGTTCTTC
>TRBV18|TRBJ2-2|.|TRBD1
CASSEGQGPPRELFF
TGTGCCAGCTCAGAGGGACAGGGGCCACCCCGGGAGCTGTTTTTT
>TRBV7-6|TRBJ2-1|.|.
CASSLVSGGRTYNEQFF
TGTGCCAGCAGCTTAGTTAGCGGAGGAAGGACCTACAATGAGCAGTTCTTC